The 29 T cell receptor beta chains below come from one sample, sequenced in a study of monozygotic twins with inflammatory bowel disease. TCRdb re-called the 5' RACE reads and gives one entry per CDR3 protein, without DNA. The sample has 110,000 to 150,000 distinct CDR3 sequences; the top ten hold roughly 1.2%. The sample taken for sequencing was blood. The receptor set was obtained from a human donor with ulcerative colitis or Crohn's disease, or a healthy co-twin of an affected twin (not recorded which).

J is TRBJ2-1 and V is TRBV20-1; TCRdb picks TRBD2, but there is no DNA to check that call. The CDR3 runs to 12 residues. Germline V lookup: CDR1 DFQATT, CDR2 SNEGSKA (reference sequence). CDR3 amino acids: CSAAERYNEQFF.

V gene TRBV4-3 combines with J gene TRBJ2-4. The germline V gene encodes CDR1 LGHNA and CDR2 YSLEER. The CDR3 is made up of 14 amino acids. The CDR3: CASSQDLAKNIQYF.

This chain uses TRBV7-9 with TRBJ1-6; TCRdb proposes TRBD1, but this gene call is untestable without DNA. CDR1 is SEHNR, CDR2 FQNEAQ, per germline (reference sequence). The CDR3 has 16 amino acids. CDR3 sequence reads: CASSLAAEGRGSPLHF.

The chain couples TRBV29-1 to TRBJ1-1; TCRdb outputs TRBD1, but without DNA this stays unchecked. Germline values: CDR1 SQVTM, CDR2 ANQGSEA. The CDR3 has 14 residues. The CDR3: CSVILQGADTEAFF.

V and J are TRBV6-2 or TRBV6-3 and TRBJ2-1; TCRdb calls TRBD1, which cannot be checked without DNA. The CDR3 loop spans 18 amino acids. Per the germline V gene, CDR1 is MNHEY and CDR2 is SVGEGT. CDR3 region: CASSYPLPDRGHYNEQFF.

The rearrangement links TRBV7-2 to TRBJ1-5. The CDR3 contains 13 residues. Germline CDR1 reads SGHTA; CDR2 reads FQGNSA. CDR3 residues: CASSPIFNQPQHF.

The rearrangement links TRBV7-2 to TRBJ2-1; TCRdb's D gene call, TRBD2, goes unchecked for lack of DNA. This CDR3 region has 15 residues. In germline, CDR1 is SGHTA, CDR2 FQGNSA. The CDR3 sequence is CASSPRVAAYNEQFF.

The chain recombines TRBV4-3 with TRBJ2-2; the D gene TCRdb calls, TRBD2, cannot be checked with no DNA. Germline CDR1 LGHNA, CDR2 YSLEER. The length of the CDR3 is 18 residues. This CDR3 is CASSQDTAGELNTGELFF.

The V and J genes are TRBV4-3 and TRBJ1-5; TCRdb names TRBD1, which stays unverified in the absence of DNA. The CDR3 sequence is 13 residues long. Germline V CDR1 and CDR2: LGHNA, YSLEER. The CDR3 region is CASSPVEGEPQHF.

J is TRBJ2-1 and V is TRBV4-2; the TCRdb D gene call, TRBD1, has no DNA to confirm it. The germline V gene has CDR1 LGHNA and CDR2 YNFKEQ. The CDR3 is 13 amino acids. CDR3 region: CASSHPGNNEQFF.

The chain recombines TRBV6-2 or TRBV6-3 with TRBJ1-1. Germline V CDR1 and CDR2: MNHEY, SVGEGT. CDR3 length: 12 residues. The CDR3 loop reads CASSLVNTEAFF.

This chain links TRBV7-2 with TRBJ1-1. Germline values: CDR1 SGHTA, CDR2 FQGNSA. This CDR3 spans 13 amino acids. Here the CDR3 reads CASSFNRDTEAFF.

The chain carries TRBV9 and TRBJ2-5; TCRdb picks TRBD2, but there is no DNA to check that call. This CDR3 contains 16 residues. Per germline, CDR1 SGDLS and CDR2 YYNGEE. CDR3 region: CASSVGLAGGLETQYF. Supplemented by reference TRBV9 and TRBJ2-5, the full variable domain reads DSGVTQTPKHLITATGQRVTLRCSPRSGDLSVYWYQQSLDQGLQFLIQYYNGEERAKGNILERFSAQQFPDLHSELNLSSLELGDSALYFCASSVGLAGGLETQYFGPGTRLLVL.

The V and J genes are TRBV20-1 and TRBJ1-5. The CDR3 is 13 residues long. Germline values: CDR1 DFQATT, CDR2 SNEGSKA (reference sequence). CDR3 residues: CSARRSVGQPQHF.

The V and J genes are TRBV6-2 or TRBV6-3 and TRBJ1-5. The germline V gene has CDR1 MNHEY and CDR2 SVGEGT. This CDR3 contains 13 residues. CDR3 sequence reads: CASTRVGYQPQHF.

This chain uses TRBV6-6 with TRBJ2-3; checking the TCRdb D call of TRBD2 is not possible without DNA. This CDR3 has 14 amino acids. CDR1 MNHNY and CDR2 SVGAGI come from the germline V gene (reference sequence). CDR3 loop: CASTEREFASTQYF.

The chain has TRBV5-1 and TRBJ1-2; the TCRdb D gene call, TRBD1, has no DNA to confirm it. The CDR3 sequence is 15 residues long. CDR1 and CDR2 from the germline V gene are SGHRS and YFSETQ. This CDR3 reads CASSSLGGSNYGYTF.

The CDR3 spells CSATLGQENTEAFF. The chain couples TRBV20-1 to TRBJ1-1; TCRdb's D call of TRBD1 is untestable without DNA. Germline CDR1 and CDR2: DFQATT and SNEGSKA (reference sequence). The CDR3 spans 14 residues.

The chain couples TRBV4-3 to TRBJ1-5; TCRdb outputs TRBD1, but without DNA this stays unchecked. The CDR3 extends over 15 amino acids. The germline CDR1 and CDR2 sequences are LGHNA and YSLEER. The CDR3 sequence is CASSQGTPVGQPQHF.

The chain uses TRBV6-5 and TRBJ2-2; TCRdb proposes TRBD1, but this gene call is untestable without DNA. This CDR3 spans 15 amino acids. Germline V lookup: CDR1 MNHEY, CDR2 SVGAGI. This CDR3 reads CASSYYPLSTGELFF.

The chain recombines TRBV27 with TRBJ2-1; the D call of TRBD2 rests on TCRdb alone, since no DNA is present to check it. The CDR3 length is 18 residues. From germline, CDR1 is MNHEY and CDR2 SMNVEV (reference sequence). CDR3 amino acids: CASRNPLVYANRYNEQFF.

J is TRBJ2-7 and V is TRBV19; TCRdb reports TRBD2, a call that lacks DNA to check it against. The V gene's germline CDR1 is LNHDA and CDR2 SQIVND (reference sequence). The CDR3 has 18 residues. CDR3 amino acids: CASSIMAGVAEKYYEQYF.

The J gene is TRBJ1-1, the V gene TRBV5-1. CDR3 length: 14 residues. The V gene's germline CDR1 is SGHRS and CDR2 YFSETQ. CDR3: CASSWAEGRTKAFF.

V gene TRBV19 combines with J gene TRBJ2-7; no DNA is available, so the TRBD2 call from TCRdb remains unchecked. The CDR3 loop spans 16 amino acids. CDR1 is LNHDA, CDR2 SQIVND, per germline (reference sequence). CDR3 residues: CASSTPGTSGNYEQYF.

The V gene is TRBV24-1, the J gene TRBJ1-2; the TRBD1 assignment by TCRdb is unverifiable without DNA. Germline CDR1 and CDR2: KGHDR and SFDVKD. The CDR3 runs 15 residues. This chain's CDR3 is CATSDPFLGDYGYTF.

The V and J genes are TRBV2 and TRBJ2-3; the TCRdb call, TRBD1, lacks DNA for checking. The CDR3 is 14 residues long. CDR1 and CDR2 from the germline V gene are SNHLY and FYNNEI. The CDR3 is CASSRDRRTDTQYF.

The CDR3 sequence: CASSSWTELALEQFF. The chain joins TRBV12-3 or TRBV12-4 to TRBJ2-1; TCRdb's assignment of TRBD2 cannot be checked, as there is no DNA. The CDR3 runs 15 residues.

The rearrangement links TRBV20-1 to TRBJ2-2; TCRdb reports TRBD1, a call that lacks DNA to check it against. The CDR3 totals 18 residues. The V gene's germline CDR1 is DFQATT and CDR2 SNEGSKA (reference sequence). The CDR3 here is CSARVPIEDTRGSGELFF.

This chain uses TRBV7-3 with TRBJ1-2. This CDR3 region has 13 residues. The germline V gene has CDR1 SGHTA and CDR2 FQGTGA. The CDR3 loop reads CASSFRANYGYTF.